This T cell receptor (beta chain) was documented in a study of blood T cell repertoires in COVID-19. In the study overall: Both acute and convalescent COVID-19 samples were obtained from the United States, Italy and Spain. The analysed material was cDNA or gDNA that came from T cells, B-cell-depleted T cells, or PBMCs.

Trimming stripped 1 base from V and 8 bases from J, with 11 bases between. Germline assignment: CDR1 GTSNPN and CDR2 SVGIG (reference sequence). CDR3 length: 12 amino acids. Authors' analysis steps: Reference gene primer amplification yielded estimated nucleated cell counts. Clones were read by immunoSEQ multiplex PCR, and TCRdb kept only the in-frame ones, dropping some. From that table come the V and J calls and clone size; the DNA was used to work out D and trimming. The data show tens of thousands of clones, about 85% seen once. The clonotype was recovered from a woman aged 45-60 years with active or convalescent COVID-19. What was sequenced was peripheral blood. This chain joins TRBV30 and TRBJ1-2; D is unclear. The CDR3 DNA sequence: TGTGCCTGGAGTGATGCAGTTTGGGGCTACACCTTC. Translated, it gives CAWSDAVWGYTF.